In this sample, the clone carrying this T cell receptor beta chain turned up a few times. The antigen remains undetermined. It was with a sample-barcoded 5' primer and a J-beta primer mix that a second PCR of about 6 to 12 cycles was run. In TCRdb, the 5' RACE reads were re-called with MiXCR into one record per CDR3 protein. The table lists hundreds of thousands of distinct CDR3 sequences, 45% to 50% of them singletons. This specimen belongs to a study of blood T cells in healthy people across ages. Whole-study results and caveats: Fewer expanded clones and more diversity marked long-lived versus aged donors. The lack of PBMC sorting stopped any conclusive naive versus antigen-experienced comparison.

J lost 2 bases, V lost 7 bases, and 3 bases had no gene match. The germline gives CDR1 DFQATT, CDR2 SNEGSKA (reference sequence). This CDR3 has 13 amino acids. The study drew donors from healthy Caucasian individuals in Russia aged roughly 6 to 100. This chain connects TRBV20-1 to TRBJ2-1; 9 bases fit TRBD2. Source material: blood. The clonotype was recovered from a woman aged 60 to 75 in good health. The CDR3 sequence is CSVRTSAYNEQFF. DNA for the CDR3: TGCAGTGTACGGACTAGCGCCTACAATGAGCAGTTCTTC.